The clone carrying this T cell receptor beta chain came up a few times. This entry is derived from a study of OX40 agonist ivuxolimab in advanced cancers. Study summary: Patients undergoing dose escalation presented with hepatocellular carcinoma, melanoma, renal cell or head and neck cancer. Of mixed ages from about 23 to 90 and averaging approximately 60 years, the group was around 78% male.

TCRdb keeps only in-frame clones here, not all; method: immunoSEQ multiplex PCR. Of about 67,000 clones in the sample, around 87% were seen once. Specimen: CD4+ or CD8+ T cells sorted from blood, collected in a trial of the OX40 agonist ivuxolimab. This TCR came from an adult with an advanced solid tumor such as melanoma, head and neck, liver or kidney cancer.

DNA of the CDR3: TGTGCCAGCACCAAGGACAGGGATCGCGGCACTGAAGCTTTCTTT. It is translated as CASTKDRDRGTEAFF. The chain has TRBV13 and TRBJ1-1, with 8 bases fitting TRBD1. Germline V lookup: CDR1 PRHDT, CDR2 FYEKMQ (reference sequence). V dropped 7 bases and J dropped 4; count of bases not matched to a gene: 11. The CDR3 loop spans 15 amino acids.